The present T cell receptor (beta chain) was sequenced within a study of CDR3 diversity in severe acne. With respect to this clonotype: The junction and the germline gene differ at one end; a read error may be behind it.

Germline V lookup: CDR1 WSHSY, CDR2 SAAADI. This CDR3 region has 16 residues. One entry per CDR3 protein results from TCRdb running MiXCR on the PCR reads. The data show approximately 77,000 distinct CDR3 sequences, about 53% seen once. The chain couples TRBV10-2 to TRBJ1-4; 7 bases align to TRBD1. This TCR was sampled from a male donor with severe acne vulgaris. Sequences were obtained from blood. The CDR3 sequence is CASSWDSGVFNEKLFF. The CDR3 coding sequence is TGTGCCAGCAGTTGGGACAGCGGAGTTTTTAATGAAAAACTGTTTTTT.